This TCR beta chain derives from a study of T cell responses to AZD1222 COVID-19 vaccine. The data were produced by immunoSEQ multiplex PCR, yet TCRdb's version contains in-frame clones alone and is incomplete. The sample consists of about 100,000 clones, around 87% of them appearing once. The study's findings and limits: Only a handful of AZD1222 recipients were seropositive at baseline. Vaccine-associated CD4 TCRs spanned spike, dominant at 160-218 and 743-854. Clonal diversity may have been underestimated in mostly white British donors. No day 14 peak samples; only post-peak repertoires were characterized.

Concerning this clone: Its specificity is not known.

The trim removed 1 base at V and 5 bases at J, leaving 6 bases unmatched. This CDR3 spans 16 amino acids. From germline, CDR1 is LGHDT and CDR2 YNNKEL (reference sequence). J is TRBJ2-1 and V is TRBV3-1 (or the pseudogene TRBV3-2); TRBD2 matches 9 bases. The sample in question was peripheral blood, obtained on day 0 of MenACWY control vaccination. This sequence originates from an adult in good health. DNA of the CDR3: TGTGCCAGCAGCCAAGGAGCGGGAGGCCCGAACAATGAGCAGTTCTTC. Translated, it gives CASSQGAGGPNNEQFF.